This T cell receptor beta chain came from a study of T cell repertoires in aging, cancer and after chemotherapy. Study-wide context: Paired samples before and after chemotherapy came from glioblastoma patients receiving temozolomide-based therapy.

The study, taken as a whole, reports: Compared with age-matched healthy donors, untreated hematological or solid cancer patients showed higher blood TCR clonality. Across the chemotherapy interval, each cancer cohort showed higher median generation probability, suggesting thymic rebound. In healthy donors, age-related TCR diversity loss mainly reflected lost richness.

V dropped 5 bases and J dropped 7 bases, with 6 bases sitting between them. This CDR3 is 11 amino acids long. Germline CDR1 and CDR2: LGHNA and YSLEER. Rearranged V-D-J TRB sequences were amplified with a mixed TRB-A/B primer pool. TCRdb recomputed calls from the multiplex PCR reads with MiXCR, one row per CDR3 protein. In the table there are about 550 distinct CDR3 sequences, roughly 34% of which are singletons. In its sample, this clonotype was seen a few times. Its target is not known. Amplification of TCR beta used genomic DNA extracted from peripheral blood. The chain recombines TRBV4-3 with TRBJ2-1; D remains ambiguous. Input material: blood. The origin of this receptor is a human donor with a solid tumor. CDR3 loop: CASSFNNEQFF. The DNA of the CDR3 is TGCGCCAGCAGCTTTAATAATGAGCAGTTCTTC.